Included here is one TCR beta chain sequence, with context. The data are from a study of CD4+ T cells in melanoma. TCRdb's table, derived via immunoSEQ multiplex PCR, lists solely in-frame clones and lacks some. This table has about 55,000 clones, 55% to 75% appearing once. V lost 2 bases to trimming and J lost 4 bases, with 16 bases between them. This CDR3 has 15 residues. The V gene's germline CDR1 is SGHTS and CDR2 YDEGEE. Material for sequencing was tumor tissue. This clonotype originated in a human donor with melanoma. The chain uses TRBV5-8 and TRBJ2-7, with D perhaps assigned TRBD1 or TRBD2 (5 bases each). The CDR3 protein is CASSFRRDRRYEQYF. The CDR3 DNA reads TGTGCCAGCAGCTTCCGCAGGGACCGAAGGTACGAGCAGTACTTC.